The entry below gives a single TCR beta chain sequence along with its context. Its antigen is undetermined. The CDR3 length is 13 residues. Germline assignment: CDR1 LGHNT and CDR2 FRNRAP. Trimming stripped 1 base from V and 3 bases from J, with 6 bases between. The data were obtained in a study of lymphopenia after photon versus proton radiotherapy. Profiling relied on immunoSEQ multiplex PCR, and the TCRdb table lists in-frame clones only, not all of them. The data contain around 29,000 clones, around 94% of them singletons. Study findings and constraints: After lymphocyte nadir, photon-treated repertoires showed oligoclonal expansion, especially CD8+ Temra.

The rearrangement joins TRBV12-5 to TRBJ2-5; D remains ambiguous. The starting material was peripheral blood, obtained from a patient treated with photon-based radiotherapy. The sequence was collected from a woman aged 50 to 65 with cholangiocarcinoma. The CDR3 DNA sequence: TGTGCTAGTGGTTTGGGGCGTAAAGAGACCCAGTACTTC. Its translation: CASGLGRKETQYF.